This TCR beta chain derives from a study of T cells in tuberculosis (dated by TCRdb to between 2017 and 2018). For context, the study as a whole: To characterize T cells specific for the mycobacterial lipid antigen glucose monomycolate (GMM), the study used CD1B tetramers together with high-throughput TCR immunosequencing. Results the study describes overall, beyond this receptor: T cells binding the CD1B-GMM tetramer with low affinity may have been missed by the stringent sort gate.

Because TCR-alpha and TCR-beta chains were sequenced unpaired, no chain pairing information was available. The immunoSEQ multiplex PCR assay was used to generate TCR libraries, with TCR-beta and/or TCR-alpha/delta assays applied to each sample. The Illumina high-throughput platform was used to sequence the amplified TCR libraries. Regarding the original processing steps: Clustering and dimensionality reduction were performed using pairwise TCRdist distances among GMM-specific receptors from ex vivo sorted or in vitro expanded T cells. Sequence motifs defined by gene usage and CDR3 content were tested for enrichment in tetramer-positive versus tetramer-negative populations. The table was pulled from immuneACCESS by TCRdb, which kept in-frame rearrangements only. Such tables lose some clones; where checked, under half of the loss comes from unresolved V genes, and the rest has no known cause. That table furnishes V, J and clone size, whereas the DNA furnished D and trimming. The sample table holds 55,000 to 65,000 clones, of which under 90% were seen once. Together, the top ten hold more than 10% of the sample.

As concerns this clone: Base qualities were left out, and no much larger clone turns up one base away.

PBMC were thawed, rested overnight, stained with a GMM-loaded CD1B tetramer, a Live/Dead dye and anti-CD3, and then sorted on a FACS Aria II. C32 glucose monomycolate purified from Rhodococcus equi was loaded onto CD1B tetramers. Before cryopreservation, the PBMC later used for tetramer sorting had been depleted of CD14-expressing monocytes as part of a separate study. From each donor, around 100,000 tetramer-negative cells were also sorted and analyzed side by side with the tetramer-positive cells. GMM-loaded CD1B tetramers were used to sort antigen-specific T cells from a handful of healthy South African adults. The sample taken for sequencing was CD1b-GMM tetramer-negative cells sorted from PBMCs. Explained via the paper, the cell subset or site label denotes: T cells not binding CD1B-GMM tetramer, sorted from same donor. The TCR was taken from an adult woman with latent tuberculosis.

The DNA reads as follows: TGTGCCAGCAGTGAACAGGGGTTAAATTCACCCCTCCACTTT. Translated, it gives CASSEQGLNSPLHF. This chain is built from TRBV2 and TRBJ1-6; perhaps TRBD1 is the D gene, with 6 bases matching. The CDR3 measures 14 amino acids from cysteine to phenylalanine. Only CDR3 DNA remains: 42 bases, in frame from the first base. Cut back by 2 bases and 7 bases, the V and J ends lie 9 bases apart. CDR1 SNHLY and CDR2 FYNNEI were looked up in the germline V gene.